The 18 T cell receptor beta chains below all came from one sample that was sequenced in a study of identical twins listed by TCRdb under 2016. Library construction relied on 5' RACE. Sequenced on an Illumina HiSeq 2000. TCRdb itself trimmed the public reads at Q25 with fastp, ran MiXCR and retained productive beta chains. One record per CDR3 amino acid sequence lists the most common genes and DNA. This sample lists 1.5 million to 2 million distinct CDR3 sequences; 32% were detected once. Jointly, the top ten make up about 0.27% of the sample. Source material: cord blood. The source of these receptors is a newborn girl in good health.

This chain uses TRBV5-1 with TRBJ2-6; D possibly corresponds to TRBD1 (5 bases). The CDR3 runs to 16 residues. Between the trimmed V and J ends, which lost 0 bases and 0 bases, there was a span of 7 bases. Germline values: CDR1 SGHRS, CDR2 YFSETQ. The CDR3 here is CASSLVTASGANVLTF. DNA for the CDR3: TGCGCCAGCAGCTTGGTGACAGCCTCTGGGGCCAACGTCCTGACTTTC.

In its sample, this clonotype was seen a few times. This rearrangement joins TRBV10-3 to TRBJ1-1; possible D gene TRBD1, 6 bases. The CDR3 covers 14 residues. The germline V gene has CDR1 ENHRY and CDR2 SYGVKD. Trimming cost V 5 bases and J 3 bases, with 13 bases left between them. The DNA of the CDR3 is TGTGCCATCAGTCGGGACAAGATGGACACTGAAGCTTTCTTT. Protein product: CAISRDKMDTEAFF.

The chain has TRBV4-1 and TRBJ1-5, with D possibly being TRBD1 (5 bases). Germline V gene sequence: CDR1 MGHRA, CDR2 YSYEKL. The CDR3 extends over 16 amino acids. Trimming removed 4 bases at V and 2 bases at J, with 15 bases between. The CDR3 sequence: CASSRFGGMGNQPQHF. For the CDR3, the DNA is TGCGCCAGCAGCCGCTTCGGGGGGATGGGCAATCAGCCCCAGCATTTT.

In its sample, this clonotype was seen a few times. The V and J genes are TRBV29-1 and TRBJ2-1; TRBD2 aligns across 14 bases. From germline, CDR1 is SQVTM and CDR2 ANQGSEA. V dropped 7 bases and J dropped 3; count of bases not matched to a gene: 5. This CDR3 spans 15 amino acids. The CDR3 DNA follows: TGCAGCGGCCGACTAGCGGGGGGGCACTACAATGAGCAGTTCTTC. It codes for CSGRLAGGHYNEQFF.

The chain links TRBV10-2 to TRBJ2-1, with D uncertain. The DNA end favors TRBJ2-7, so the J call may be wrong. The CDR3 contains 14 residues. Germline V gene sequence: CDR1 WSHSY, CDR2 SAAADI. CDR3 region: CASNRAPTYNEQYF. The CDR3 nucleotides read TGCGCCAGCAACCGGGCCCCGACCTACAATGAGCAGTACTTC.

The V call is TRBV12-3 or TRBV12-4, the J call TRBJ2-5; D tentatively reads TRBD1 or TRBD2 (5 bases each). Trimming stripped 6 bases from V and 11 bases from J, with 34 bases between. This CDR3 is built from 18 residues. CDR3 in amino acids: CASSPGASAYLAYNEQYF. The CDR3 DNA is TGTGCCAGCAGCCCCGGGGCTTCAGCCTACCTAGCCTACAATGAGCAGTACTTC.

A remark on this clonotype: A junction end diverges from the germline sequence, so it may reflect a read error. CDR3 protein: CTSSLRTGGVGIQYF. DNA for the CDR3: TGTACCAGCAGCTTGCGGACAGGGGGGGTCGGCATTCAGTACTTC. The chain has TRBV5-6 and TRBJ2-4; 10 bases map to TRBD1. Germline assignment: CDR1 SGHDT and CDR2 YYEEEE. The CDR3 covers 15 residues.

This chain links TRBV7-2 with TRBJ2-3, with D uncertain. V lost 1 base to trimming and J lost 4 bases, with 15 bases between them. Germline CDR1 SGHTA, CDR2 FQGNSA. The CDR3 contains 16 residues. The CDR3 spells CASSLEWGFRADTQYF. CDR3 DNA sequence: TGTGCCAGCAGCTTAGAATGGGGATTCCGGGCAGATACGCAGTATTTT.

This chain links TRBV25-1 with TRBJ2-3; possibly TRBD1 for D (5 bases). Germline lookup yields CDR1 MGHDK and CDR2 SYGVNS. The CDR3 runs 16 residues. V was trimmed by 2 bases and J by 1 base, leaving 13 bases between them. The CDR3 spells CASSEGALLGTDTQYF. In DNA form, the CDR3 reads TGTGCCAGCAGTGAAGGGGCGCTTTTAGGCACAGATACGCAGTATTTT.

This clonotype was counted a few times. The DNA for the CDR3 is TGCAGTGCTAGCTCTAGCGGATCCTACAATGAGCAGTTCTTC. As protein: CSASSSGSYNEQFF. The rearrangement links TRBV20-1 to TRBJ2-1; 7 nucleotides agree with TRBD2. Germline CDR1 reads DFQATT; CDR2 reads SNEGSKA (reference sequence). CDR3 length: 14 residues. V shed 3 bases, J shed 1 base, and the junction held 3 bases outside the gene matches.

This chain connects TRBV10-2 to TRBJ1-1; 10 bases line up with TRBD1. CDR3 length: 16 amino acids. Germline values: CDR1 WSHSY, CDR2 SAAADI. Trimming removed 0 bases from V and 1 base from J; junction bases left unmatched: 2. This CDR3 reads CASSESRDRGNTEAFF. CDR3 coding DNA: TGCGCCAGCAGTGAGTCCCGGGACAGGGGGAACACTGAAGCTTTCTTT.

The chain has TRBV2 and TRBJ2-1; TRBD2 might be the D (5 bases). This CDR3 is 14 amino acids long. Germline CDR1 is SNHLY and CDR2 is FYNNEI. Trimming stripped 6 bases from V and 0 bases from J, with 9 bases between. CDR3 residues: CASSGLPSYNEQFF. The CDR3 region has the DNA TGTGCCAGCAGCGGACTTCCCTCCTACAATGAGCAGTTCTTC.

This clonotype was seen a handful of times. The gene calls are TRBV2 and TRBJ2-4; the D is unclear. Germline values: CDR1 SNHLY, CDR2 FYNNEI. The CDR3 contains 12 residues. V was trimmed by 6 bases and J by 13 bases, leaving 16 bases between them. The chain's CDR3 is CASSVTANGQYF. The CDR3 DNA is TGTGCCAGCAGCGTCACCGCCAATGGCCAGTACTTC.

The chain uses TRBV7-9 and TRBJ1-2; no definite D call. CDR3 length equals 13 residues. Between the trimmed V and J ends, which lost 6 bases and 4 bases, there was a span of 12 bases. CDR1 and CDR2 (germline): SEHNR, FQNEAQ (reference sequence). This CDR3 reads CASSVRSLYGYTF. CDR3 DNA sequence: TGTGCCAGCAGTGTTAGATCCCTCTATGGCTACACCTTC.

The chain uses TRBV12-3 or TRBV12-4 and TRBJ1-6; D gene ambiguous. The CDR3 loop spans 15 amino acids. Between the trimmed V and J ends, which lost 5 bases and 0 bases, there was a span of 8 bases. CDR3 coding DNA: TGTGCCAGCAGTGAATACCTCTCCTATAATTCACCCCTCCACTTT. It specifies CASSEYLSYNSPLHF.

This chain joins TRBV18 and TRBJ2-3, with 13 bases matching TRBD2. Germline V gene data show CDR1 as KGHSH and CDR2 as LQKENI. This CDR3 comprises 19 residues. V was pared by 4 bases and J by 3 bases, with 13 bases of the junction left unmatched. This CDR3 reads CASSLGLAGVRRRTDTQYF. The CDR3 bases are TGTGCCAGCTCACTCGGACTAGCGGGAGTGCGAAGGAGGACAGATACGCAGTATTTT. Full variable domain (missing parts from reference TRBV18 and TRBJ2-3): NAGVMQNPRHLVRRRGQEARLRCSPMKGHSHVYWYRQLPEEGLKFMVYLQKENIIDESGMPKERFSAEFPKEGPSILRIQQVVRGDSAAYFCASSLGLAGVRRRTDTQYFGPGTRLTVL.

The chain recombines TRBV20-1 with TRBJ2-5; no clear D. CDR1 and CDR2 from the germline V gene are DFQATT and SNEGSKA (reference sequence). Trimming stripped 5 bases from V and 5 bases from J, with 6 bases between. This CDR3 comprises 10 residues. The DNA for the CDR3 is TGCAGTGCTTGGTGGGAGACCCAGTACTTC. Encoded protein: CSAWWETQYF.

This clonotype appeared a few times. J is TRBJ2-4 and V is TRBV14, with 11 bases aligning to TRBD2. CDR3 length equals 13 residues. With 4 bases clipped from V and 11 bases from J, the junction kept 4 bases outside the gene matches. Germline V CDR1 and CDR2: SGHDN, FVKESK. The CDR3 loop reads CASSPRTSGFQYF. The CDR3 bases are TGTGCCAGCAGCCCAAGGACTAGCGGGTTTCAGTACTTC.